The 32 T cell receptor beta chains presented below share a single source sample, sequenced in a study of early stage breast cancer tumors. The protocol was immunoSEQ multiplex PCR, while the TCRdb copy is restricted to in-frame clones and leaves out a portion. Of tens of thousands of clones listed, 75% to 95% are singletons. The sequencing input was blood. The receptors come from a person aged 70 to 85 with breast cancer.

The chain uses TRBV4-2 and TRBJ1-2; maybe TRBD1 (5 bases). The length of the CDR3 is 13 residues. V dropped 3 bases and J dropped 4 bases, with 9 bases sitting between them. In germline, CDR1 is LGHNA, CDR2 YNFKEQ. CDR3 DNA: TGTGCCAGCAGCCAGGGGGGGATCTATGGCTACACCTTC. Translation gives CASSQGGIYGYTF.

The V call is TRBV7-6, the J call TRBJ1-1, with 8 bases identical to TRBD1. Germline V lookup: CDR1 SGHVS, CDR2 FNYEAQ. There are 15 residues in the CDR3. V was pared by 5 bases and J by 2 bases, with 7 bases of the junction left unmatched. The CDR3 reads CASSPRTGSNTEAFF. CDR3 coding DNA: TGTGCCAGCAGCCCTCGGACAGGGTCTAACACTGAAGCTTTCTTT.

The chain recombines TRBV5-1 with TRBJ2-7; 11 positions agree with TRBD2. CDR1 is SGHRS and CDR2 is YFSETQ in the germline V gene. This CDR3 has 17 amino acids. Unmatched junction bases numbered 6, after V lost 1 base and J lost 0 bases. CDR3 residues: CASSLISGRASSYEQYF. CDR3 bases: TGCGCCAGCAGCTTGATTAGCGGGAGGGCCAGCTCCTACGAGCAGTACTTC.

This chain joins TRBV6-6 and TRBJ2-4, with a weak D call TRBD1 (5 bases). The V gene lost 6 bases and the J gene lost 8 bases, with 8 bases spanning the gap. Germline V gene lookup returns CDR1 MNHNY and CDR2 SVGAGI (reference sequence). The length of the CDR3 is 11 residues. The CDR3 region is CASRTTDIQYF. As DNA, the CDR3 is TGTGCCAGCAGGACGACAGACATTCAGTACTTC.

The chain has TRBV25-1 and TRBJ1-2; possible D gene TRBD1, 6 bases. Deletions cut 1 base from V and 8 bases from J, with 17 bases between. The CDR3 covers 15 residues. Germline V gives CDR1 MGHDK, CDR2 SYGVNS. CDR3 sequence reads: CASSESPGRGEGYTF. The CDR3 bases are TGTGCCAGCAGTGAATCTCCCGGCAGGGGTGAAGGCTACACCTTC.

The rearrangement joins TRBV19 to TRBJ2-7; the match to TRBD1 covers 7 bases. J lost 6 bases, V lost 6 bases, and 8 bases had no gene match. The CDR3 is 13 amino acids. Germline CDR1 and CDR2: LNHDA and SQIVND (reference sequence). CDR3 DNA sequence: TGTGCCAGTAGAGCAACAGGGGTAGCCGAGCAGTACTTC. Translating gives CASRATGVAEQYF.

The CDR3 coding sequence is TGTGCCAGCACCCAGGCAGGGATGAGTGAAGCTTTCTTT. Translated: CASTQAGMSEAFF. The chain uses TRBV6-6 and TRBJ1-1; D possibly corresponds to TRBD1 (5 bases). The CDR3 sequence is 13 residues long. V dropped 7 bases and J dropped 7 bases, with 16 bases sitting between them. Germline V CDR1 and CDR2: MNHNY, SVGAGI (reference sequence).

The rearrangement uses TRBV29-1 and TRBJ2-5, with D tentatively TRBD2 (6 bases). From germline, CDR1 is SQVTM and CDR2 ANQGSEA. With 4 bases removed from V and 4 bases from J, the gap between germline ends came to 13 bases. This CDR3 region has 13 residues. The CDR3 coding sequence is TGCAGCGTTGGGGTAGCGGCCAGAGAGACCCAGTACTTC. It specifies CSVGVAARETQYF.

Comments on this clone: Other DNA sequences of this sample code for an identical CDR3. This chain uses TRBV29-1 with TRBJ1-1, with 10 bases fitting TRBD1. The CDR3 extends over 12 amino acids. Germline V gives CDR1 SQVTM, CDR2 ANQGSEA. V was pared by 6 bases and J by 5 bases, with 3 bases of the junction left unmatched. CDR3 sequence reads: CSVGTGDTEAFF. The CDR3 DNA reads as TGCAGCGTCGGGACAGGGGATACTGAAGCTTTCTTT.

The J gene is TRBJ2-2, the V gene TRBV28; D is perhaps TRBD2 (6 bases). The germline V gene has CDR1 MDHEN and CDR2 SYDVKM. V shed 7 bases and J shed 2 bases, with 14 bases lying between them. The CDR3 runs to 15 residues. The CDR3 DNA sequence: TGTGCCAGCATTAGTGCGGGAAGAAACACCGGGGAGCTGTTTTTT. As protein: CASISAGRNTGELFF.

This clone was observed a few times. This chain uses TRBV11-3 with TRBJ2-5; weak D call: TRBD2 (6 bases). Germline CDR1 is SGHNT and CDR2 is YENEEA. This CDR3 contains 13 residues. The germline V and J ends were trimmed by 4 bases and 7 bases, with 13 bases remaining between them. The CDR3 bases are TGTGCCAGCAGCTCCAATGTCGGGGGGACCCAGTACTTC. As protein: CASSSNVGGTQYF.

In its sample, this clone was seen once. The rearrangement links TRBV5-1 to TRBJ2-2; D remains ambiguous. CDR1 is SGHRS and CDR2 is YFSETQ in the germline V gene. This CDR3 spans 15 amino acids. V was cut by 1 base and J by 0 bases, with 7 bases left in between. The CDR3 loop is CASSLPVSNTGELFF. The CDR3 DNA reads TGCGCCAGCAGCTTGCCAGTCTCGAACACCGGGGAGCTGTTTTTT. The entire variable domain, with the rest obtained from reference TRBV5-1 and TRBJ2-2, is as follows: KAGVTQTPRYLIKTRGQQVTLSCSPISGHRSVSWYQQTPGQGLQFLFEYFSETQRNKGNFPGRFSGRQFSNSRSEMNVSTLELGDSALYLCASSLPVSNTGELFFGEGSRLTVL.

In its sample, this clone was seen once. This chain joins TRBV5-6 and TRBJ1-1; the D is unclear. Germline V gene data show CDR1 as SGHDT and CDR2 as YYEEEE. The CDR3 is 11 amino acids. Trimming pared 5 bases from V and 6 bases from J, leaving 8 bases between. The CDR3 here is CASRYMAEAFF. CDR3 sequence (DNA): TGTGCCAGCAGATACATGGCTGAAGCTTTCTTT.

The chain is built from TRBV15 and TRBJ2-3; 13 nucleotides align to TRBD2. Germline V gene sequence: CDR1 LNHNV, CDR2 YYDKDF (reference sequence). The length of the CDR3 is 16 residues. J lost 3 bases, V lost 11 bases, and 11 bases had no gene match. Written as DNA, the CDR3 is TGTGCCCGGAGTGGGACTAGCGGGGCGGCAACAGATACGCAGTATTTT. Its translation: CARSGTSGAATDTQYF.

The CDR3 spells CASSFAGGSYEQYF. CDR3 in DNA: TGTGCCAGCAGCTTCGCGGGGGGATCCTACGAGCAGTACTTC. The rearrangement uses TRBV7-9 and TRBJ2-5, with 8 nucleotides matching TRBD2. The J call is doubtful: the DNA matches TRBJ2-7 better. The germline CDR1 and CDR2 sequences are SEHNR and FQNEAQ (reference sequence). CDR3 size: 14 residues.

The chain couples TRBV10-1 to TRBJ2-5; D is possibly TRBD1 (6 bases). Germline V gives CDR1 WNHNN, CDR2 SYGVQD (reference sequence). The CDR3 sequence is 14 residues long. The V gene lost 4 bases and the J gene lost 4 bases, with 13 bases spanning the gap. CDR3 region: CASSVSTGRETQYF. For the CDR3, the DNA is TGCGCCAGCAGTGTATCAACAGGGCGAGAGACCCAGTACTTC.

A note on this clone: The junction departs from the called germline gene at one end, perhaps through a read error. The V gene is TRBV7-7, the J gene TRBJ2-5; tentative D call: TRBD2 (5 bases). Germline CDR1 reads SSHAT; CDR2 reads FNYEAQ (reference sequence). This CDR3 is 15 amino acids long. CDR3 sequence reads: CASSPQAAGLETQYF. For the CDR3, the DNA is TGTGCTAGCAGCCCCCAAGCGGCTGGTCTTGAGACCCAGTACTTC.

The V gene is TRBV19, the J gene TRBJ1-4; the D is unclear. This CDR3 is built from 15 residues. Trimming removed 5 bases from V and 0 bases from J, with 10 bases in between. The germline gives CDR1 LNHDA, CDR2 SQIVND (reference sequence). DNA for the CDR3: TGTGCCAGTAGTTTCGGAGTTGCAACTAATGAAAAACTGTTTTTT. It specifies CASSFGVATNEKLFF.

The chain recombines TRBV4-3 with TRBJ2-2, with D possibly TRBD2 on 6 matching bases. Germline V gene data show CDR1 as LGHNA and CDR2 as YSLEER. The V and J ends lost 4 bases and 4 bases respectively, with 13 bases between them. The CDR3 sequence is 15 residues long. The CDR3 coding sequence is TGCGCCAGCAGCCGGCGAGGAGGGACCACCGGGGAGCTGTTTTTT. Translated: CASSRRGGTTGELFF.

The chain employs TRBV7-2 and TRBJ2-1, with D perhaps matching TRBD2 (7 bases). The CDR3 contains 17 residues. V lost 5 bases, J lost 2 bases, and 19 bases lay in between. Germline V gene data show CDR1 as SGHTA and CDR2 as FQGNSA. DNA for the CDR3: TGTGCCAGCAGCCCCAGAAAGGGGGGGACTACCTACAATGAGCAGTTCTTC. Translating it yields CASSPRKGGTTYNEQFF.

The chain is built from TRBV19 and TRBJ2-1; 9 nucleotides match TRBD2. The CDR3 totals 17 residues. Germline trimming cut 6 bases from V and 3 bases from J; bases unmatched to any gene: 12. Germline V gives CDR1 LNHDA, CDR2 SQIVND (reference sequence). The CDR3: CASRISGRPSDYNEQFF. CDR3 coding DNA: TGTGCCAGTAGGATCAGCGGGAGGCCGTCCGACTACAATGAGCAGTTCTTC.

The V gene is TRBV9, the J gene TRBJ2-3; TRBD2 might be the D (6 bases). The V end lost 3 bases, the J end lost 7 bases, and 18 bases lay between the germline ends. The CDR3 has 15 residues. The germline V gene has CDR1 SGDLS and CDR2 YYNGEE. CDR3 DNA: TGTGCCAGCAGCGAGGGGACTCCATCTCTAAATACGCAGTATTTT. This codes for CASSEGTPSLNTQYF.

The genes are TRBV7-2 and TRBJ1-4, with 7 bases that match TRBD1. The CDR3 is 16 amino acids. Germline CDR1 and CDR2: SGHTA and FQGNSA. The V segment lost 6 bases and the J segment 3 bases; nucleotides outside the gene matches: 10. The CDR3 sequence: CASRTDRQGANEKLFF. Here the CDR3 DNA reads TGTGCCAGCAGGACGGACAGGCAAGGAGCTAATGAAAAACTGTTTTTT.

V usage is TRBV4-1 and J usage is TRBJ2-5; 7 positions agree with TRBD2. Germline lookup yields CDR1 MGHRA and CDR2 YSYEKL. The CDR3 is 17 residues long. V dropped 2 bases and J dropped 2; count of bases not matched to a gene: 11. The DNA of the CDR3 is TGCGCCAGCAGCCAATGGCTAACGGGGGGTCAGCAAGAGACCCAGTACTTC. Its protein product is CASSQWLTGGQQETQYF.

The V call is TRBV5-1, the J call TRBJ1-2; D possibly corresponds to TRBD1 (5 bases). Germline CDR1 and CDR2: SGHRS and YFSETQ. The CDR3 spans 15 residues. Trimming took 4 bases from V and 4 from J, leaving 17 bases between them. The CDR3: CASSTPTPGGYGYTF. CDR3 in DNA: TGCGCCAGCAGCACCCCGACCCCGGGGGGCTATGGCTACACCTTC.

This rearrangement joins TRBV6-6 to TRBJ2-7; TRBD2 agrees at 15 bases. This CDR3 spans 16 amino acids. The V gene end was trimmed by 7 bases and the J gene end by 0 bases; junction bases not matched to a gene: 4. Germline V lookup: CDR1 MNHNY, CDR2 SVGAGI (reference sequence). The CDR3 sequence: CASKGLAGGSSYEQYF. The CDR3 DNA sequence: TGTGCCAGCAAGGGACTAGCGGGAGGATCCTCCTACGAGCAGTACTTC.

This chain joins TRBV11-3 and TRBJ2-5, with TRBD1 as a possible D gene (5 bases). The CDR3 spans 15 residues. Trimming removed 1 base at V and 2 bases at J, with 11 bases between. The V gene's germline CDR1 is SGHNT and CDR2 YENEEA. CDR3 in DNA: TGTGCCAGCAGCTTAGGGGAACAGGCTCAAGAGACCCAGTACTTC. It specifies CASSLGEQAQETQYF.

The V gene is TRBV5-4, the J gene TRBJ2-3; TRBD2 aligns across 13 bases. The germline V gene has CDR1 SGHNT and CDR2 YYREEE (reference sequence). CDR3 length: 19 residues. V lost 1 base, J lost 2 bases, and 10 bases stayed unmatched. CDR3 sequence: CASSLKLAGGPTSTDTQYF. CDR3 bases: TGTGCCAGCAGCTTGAAACTAGCGGGGGGGCCGACCTCCACAGATACGCAGTATTTT.

The chain couples TRBV5-1 to TRBJ2-1; D gene unclear. This CDR3 region has 16 residues. V lost 5 bases and J 0 bases, leaving 15 bases between the germline ends. The V gene's germline CDR1 is SGHRS and CDR2 YFSETQ. The CDR3 nucleotides are TGCGCCAGCAGGACGACTTTTTCTCCCTCCTACAATGAGCAGTTCTTC. Protein product: CASRTTFSPSYNEQFF.

V usage is TRBV4-1 and J usage is TRBJ2-3; 7 nucleotides align to TRBD1. The CDR3 has 14 residues. From germline, CDR1 is MGHRA and CDR2 YSYEKL. With V trimmed by 7 bases and J by 3 bases, 7 bases remained unmatched. The CDR3 coding sequence is TGCGCCAGCAAAGGGACAGTTTCTACAGATACGCAGTATTTT. Protein product: CASKGTVSTDTQYF.

This chain uses TRBV6-5 with TRBJ2-1; 12 bases fit TRBD2. This CDR3 comprises 15 residues. Germline V gene lookup returns CDR1 MNHEY and CDR2 SVGAGI. The ends lost 11 bases at V and 6 bases at J; junction bases unmatched: 11. CDR3 nucleotide sequence: TGTGCCGCGGGGCTAGCGGGAGGGCTAATCAATGAGCAGTTCTTC. Translated: CAAGLAGGLINEQFF.

The chain is built from TRBV18 and TRBJ2-3; 12 bases agree with TRBD2. V lost 6 bases and J lost 5; bases outside the gene matches: 6. Germline-derived CDR1 and CDR2 are KGHSH and LQKENI. The length of the CDR3 is 15 residues. The CDR3 coding sequence is TGTGCCAGCTCTCGTGGACTAGCGGGGCTAGATACGCAGTATTTT. This translates into CASSRGLAGLDTQYF.